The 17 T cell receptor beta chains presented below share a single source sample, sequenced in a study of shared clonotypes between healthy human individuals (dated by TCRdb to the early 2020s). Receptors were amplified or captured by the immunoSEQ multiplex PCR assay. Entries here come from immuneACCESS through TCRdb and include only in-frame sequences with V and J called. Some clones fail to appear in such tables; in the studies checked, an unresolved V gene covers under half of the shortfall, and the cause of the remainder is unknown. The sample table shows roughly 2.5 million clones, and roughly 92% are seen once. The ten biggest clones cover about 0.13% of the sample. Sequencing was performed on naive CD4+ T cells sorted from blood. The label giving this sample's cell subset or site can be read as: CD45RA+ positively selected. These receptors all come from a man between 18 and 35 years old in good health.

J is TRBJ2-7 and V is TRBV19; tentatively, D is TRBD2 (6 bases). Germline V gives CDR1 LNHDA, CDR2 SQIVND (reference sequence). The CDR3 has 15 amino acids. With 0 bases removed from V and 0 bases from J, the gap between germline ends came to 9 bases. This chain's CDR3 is CASSIDGGSSYEQYF. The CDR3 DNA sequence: TGTGCCAGTAGTATAGACGGGGGAAGCTCCTACGAGCAGTACTTC.

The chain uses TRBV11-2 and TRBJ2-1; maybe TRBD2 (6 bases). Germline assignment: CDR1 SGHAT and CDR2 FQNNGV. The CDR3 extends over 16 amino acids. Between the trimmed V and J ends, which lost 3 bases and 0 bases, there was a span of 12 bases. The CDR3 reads CASSFAGTFSYNEQFF. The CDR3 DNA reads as TGTGCCAGCAGCTTTGCGGGGACTTTCTCCTACAATGAGCAGTTCTTC.

CDR3 sequence reads: CASSLSGTGAQETQYF. The CDR3 region has the DNA TGTGCCAGCAGCTTATCCGGGACAGGGGCCCAAGAGACCCAGTACTTC. The gene calls are TRBV7-8 and TRBJ2-5; 10 nucleotides agree with TRBD1. Trimming took 2 bases from V and 1 from J; bases not matched to a gene: 4. This CDR3 comprises 16 residues. Germline loops: CDR1 SGHVS, CDR2 FQNEAQ.

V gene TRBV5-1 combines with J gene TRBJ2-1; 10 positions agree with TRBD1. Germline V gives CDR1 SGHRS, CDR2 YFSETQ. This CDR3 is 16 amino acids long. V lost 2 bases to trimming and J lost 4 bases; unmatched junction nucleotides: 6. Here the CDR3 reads CASSFLGTGVYNEQFF. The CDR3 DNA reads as TGCGCCAGCAGCTTTCTGGGGACAGGGGTATACAATGAGCAGTTCTTC. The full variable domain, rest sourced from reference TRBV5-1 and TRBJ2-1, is KAGVTQTPRYLIKTRGQQVTLSCSPISGHRSVSWYQQTPGQGLQFLFEYFSETQRNKGNFPGRFSGRQFSNSRSEMNVSTLELGDSALYLCASSFLGTGVYNEQFFGPGTRLTVL.

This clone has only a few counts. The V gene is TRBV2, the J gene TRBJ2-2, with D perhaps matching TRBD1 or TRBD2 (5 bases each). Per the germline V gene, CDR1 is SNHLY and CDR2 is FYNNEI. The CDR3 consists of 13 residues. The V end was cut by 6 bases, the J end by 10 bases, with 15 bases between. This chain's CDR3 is CASSRDPFTELFF. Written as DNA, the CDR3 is TGTGCCAGCAGCAGGGACCCTTTCACGGAGCTGTTTTTT.

The CDR3 DNA is TGTGCCAGCGACGCCCGGGACAGCAACTCCTACGAGCAGTACTTC. Its protein product is CASDARDSNSYEQYF. This sequence joins TRBV28 and TRBJ2-7; 7 positions agree with TRBD1. V trimming: 8 bases; J trimming: 0 bases; junction bases outside the gene matches: 10. In germline, CDR1 is MDHEN, CDR2 SYDVKM. The CDR3 totals 15 residues.

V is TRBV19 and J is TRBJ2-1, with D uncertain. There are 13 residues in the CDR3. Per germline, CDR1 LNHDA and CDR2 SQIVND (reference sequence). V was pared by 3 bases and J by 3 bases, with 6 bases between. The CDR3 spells CASSIVYYNEQFF. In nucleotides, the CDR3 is TGTGCCAGTAGTATTGTCTACTACAATGAGCAGTTCTTC.

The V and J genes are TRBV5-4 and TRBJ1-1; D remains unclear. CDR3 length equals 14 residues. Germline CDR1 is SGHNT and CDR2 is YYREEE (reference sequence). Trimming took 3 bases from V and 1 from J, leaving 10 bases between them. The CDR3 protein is CASSSGSGNTEAFF. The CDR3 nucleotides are TGTGCCAGCAGCTCCGGAAGCGGGAACACTGAAGCTTTCTTT.

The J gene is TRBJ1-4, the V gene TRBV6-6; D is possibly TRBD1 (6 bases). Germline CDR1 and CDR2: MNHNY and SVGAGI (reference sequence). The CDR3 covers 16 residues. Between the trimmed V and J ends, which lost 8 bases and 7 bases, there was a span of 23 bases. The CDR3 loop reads CASGYLEQGIAEKLFF. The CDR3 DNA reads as TGTGCCAGCGGCTACCTCGAGCAGGGGATCGCTGAAAAACTGTTTTTT.

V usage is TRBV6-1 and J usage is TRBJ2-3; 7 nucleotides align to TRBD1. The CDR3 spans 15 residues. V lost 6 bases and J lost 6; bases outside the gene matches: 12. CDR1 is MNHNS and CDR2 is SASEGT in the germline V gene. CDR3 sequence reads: CASSTGTASLDTQYF. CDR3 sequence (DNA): TGTGCCAGCAGCACCGGGACAGCCTCTCTGGATACGCAGTATTTT.

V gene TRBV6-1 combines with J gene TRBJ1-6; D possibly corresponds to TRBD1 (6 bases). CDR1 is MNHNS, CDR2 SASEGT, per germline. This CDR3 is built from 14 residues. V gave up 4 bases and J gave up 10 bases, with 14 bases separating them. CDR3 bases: TGTGCCAGCAGTGCGGCGGGGGCAGGGTCACCCCTCCACTTT. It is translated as CASSAAGAGSPLHF.

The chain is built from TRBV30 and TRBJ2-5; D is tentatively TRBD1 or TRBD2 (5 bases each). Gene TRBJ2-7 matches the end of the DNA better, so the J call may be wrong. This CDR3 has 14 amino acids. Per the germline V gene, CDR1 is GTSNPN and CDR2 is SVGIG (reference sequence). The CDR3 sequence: CAWTRGAGPAEQYF. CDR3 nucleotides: TGTGCCTGGACACGAGGGGCCGGGCCGGCCGAGCAGTACTTC.

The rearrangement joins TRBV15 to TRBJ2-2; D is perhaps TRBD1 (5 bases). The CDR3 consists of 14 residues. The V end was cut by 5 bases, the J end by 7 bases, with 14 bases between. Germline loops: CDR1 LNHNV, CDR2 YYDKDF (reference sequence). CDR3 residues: CATSAPQGIGELFF. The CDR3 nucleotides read TGTGCCACCAGCGCACCCCAGGGCATCGGGGAGCTGTTTTTT.

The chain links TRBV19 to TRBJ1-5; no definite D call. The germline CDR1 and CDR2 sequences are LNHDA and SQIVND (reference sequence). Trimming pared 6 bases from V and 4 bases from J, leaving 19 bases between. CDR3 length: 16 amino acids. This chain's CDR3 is CASRIEVGRENQPQHF. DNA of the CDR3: TGTGCCAGTAGGATTGAGGTAGGACGGGAGAATCAGCCCCAGCATTTT.

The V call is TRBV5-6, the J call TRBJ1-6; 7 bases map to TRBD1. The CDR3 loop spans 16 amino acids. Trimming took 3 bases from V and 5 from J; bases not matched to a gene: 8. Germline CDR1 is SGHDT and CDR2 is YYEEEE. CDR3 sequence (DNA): TGTGCCAGCAGCTCGCTCGGGACAGCGAATAATTCACCCCTCCACTTT. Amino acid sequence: CASSSLGTANNSPLHF.

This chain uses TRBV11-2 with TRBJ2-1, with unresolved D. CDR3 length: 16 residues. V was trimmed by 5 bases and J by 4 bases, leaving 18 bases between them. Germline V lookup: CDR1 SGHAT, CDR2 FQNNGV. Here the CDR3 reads CASSPWREQTYNEQFF. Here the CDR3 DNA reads TGTGCCAGCAGCCCTTGGAGAGAACAGACTTACAATGAGCAGTTCTTC. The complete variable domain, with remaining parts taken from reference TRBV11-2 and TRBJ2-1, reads EAGVAQSPRYKIIEKRQSVAFWCNPISGHATLYWYQQILGQGPKLLIQFQNNGVVDDSQLPKDRFSAERLKGVDSTLKIQPAKLEDSAVYLCASSPWREQTYNEQFFGPGTRLTVL.

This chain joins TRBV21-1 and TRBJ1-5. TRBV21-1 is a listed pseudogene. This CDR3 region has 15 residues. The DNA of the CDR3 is TGTGCCAGCAGCGCGCGGCCCCGGGTCCATCAGCCCCAGCATTTT. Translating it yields CASSARPRVHQPQHF.